The 5 T cell receptor beta chains presented below share a single source sample, sequenced in a study of cytomegalovirus exposure and HLA in healthy donors. The PCR made use of 60 Vbeta and 13 Jbeta primers. The assay was immunoSEQ multiplex PCR, and TCRdb's table has in-frame clones only and misses some. The repertoire consists of 180,000 or so clones, with approximately 83% occurring once and the leading ten covering about a tenth. The specimen sequenced was PBMCs. The receptors here all came from a man between 18 and 35 years old in good health and CMV-seropositive.

As DNA, the CDR3 is TGTGCCAGCAGCCCCATTACTACCACAGATACGCAGTATTTT. It is translated as CASSPITTTDTQYF. V and J are TRBV9 and TRBJ2-3; D not resolved. CDR3 length: 14 amino acids. Trimming shortened V by 4 bases and J by 2 bases, and 11 bases separated the two germline ends. The germline gives CDR1 SGDLS, CDR2 YYNGEE.

This sequence joins TRBV14 and TRBJ1-4; TRBD1 matches 7 bases. The CDR3 length is 15 residues. In germline, CDR1 is SGHDN, CDR2 FVKESK. The trim removed 1 base at V and 8 bases at J, leaving 7 bases unmatched. This chain's CDR3 is CASSQVEQGREKLFF. The CDR3, as DNA: TGTGCCAGCAGCCAAGTGGAACAGGGGAGGGAAAAACTGTTTTTT.

This chain joins TRBV7-6 and TRBJ1-1; the D gene is possibly TRBD1 (6 bases). V was shortened by 1 base and J by 5 bases, with 17 bases between the two germline ends. There are 16 residues in the CDR3. CDR1 is SGHVS and CDR2 is FNYEAQ in the germline V gene. CDR3 sequence: CASSLGSPDRETEAFF. The CDR3 DNA is TGTGCCAGCAGCTTAGGGTCGCCGGACAGAGAGACTGAAGCTTTCTTT.

This chain connects TRBV27 to TRBJ2-7; TRBD2 is a possible D gene (5 bases). Germline CDR1 and CDR2: MNHEY and SMNVEV (reference sequence). The CDR3 covers 17 residues. V was shortened by 4 bases and J by 0 bases, with 19 bases between the two germline ends. CDR3 loop: CASSSPPTNRRSYEQYF. As DNA, the CDR3 is TGTGCCAGCAGTTCCCCTCCGACTAACCGACGCTCCTACGAGCAGTACTTC.

V and J are TRBV4-1 and TRBJ2-2, with unresolved D. V shed 0 bases and J shed 7 bases, with 3 bases lying between them. Germline V gene data show CDR1 as MGHRA and CDR2 as YSYEKL. The CDR3 spans 12 residues. CDR3 in amino acids: CASSQDLGELFF. CDR3 bases: TGCGCCAGCAGCCAAGATCTCGGGGAGCTGTTTTTT.